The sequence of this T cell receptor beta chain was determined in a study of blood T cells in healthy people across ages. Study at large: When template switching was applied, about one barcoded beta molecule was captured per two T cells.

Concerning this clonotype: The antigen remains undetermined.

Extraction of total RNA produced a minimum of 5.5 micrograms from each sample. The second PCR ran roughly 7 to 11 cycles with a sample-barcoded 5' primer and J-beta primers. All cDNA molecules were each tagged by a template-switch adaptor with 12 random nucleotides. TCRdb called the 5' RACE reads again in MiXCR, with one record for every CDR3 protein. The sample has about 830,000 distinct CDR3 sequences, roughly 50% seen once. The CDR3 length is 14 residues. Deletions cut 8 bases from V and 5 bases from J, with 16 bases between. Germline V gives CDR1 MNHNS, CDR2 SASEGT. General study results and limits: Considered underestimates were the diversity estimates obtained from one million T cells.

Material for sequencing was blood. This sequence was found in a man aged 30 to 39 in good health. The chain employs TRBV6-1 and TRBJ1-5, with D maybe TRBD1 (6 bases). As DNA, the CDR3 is TGTGCCAGCTCAGGGACAACGACGGATCAGCCCCAGCATTTT. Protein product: CASSGTTTDQPQHF.